These 5 T cell receptor beta chains came from one sample sequenced in a study of blood T cell repertoires in COVID-19. Only in-frame clones appear in the TCRdb table, and some are missing; sequencing was by immunoSEQ multiplex PCR. The sample holds roughly 80,000 clones; roughly 79% are singletons and the top ten take 44%. Input material: peripheral blood. The receptor source for this set is a man at least 80 years old with acute or convalescent COVID-19.

CDR3 in amino acids: CASSQEGGRSNQPQHF. The CDR3 nucleotides read TGCGCCAGCAGCCAAGAAGGAGGAAGGAGCAATCAGCCCCAGCATTTT. The chain joins TRBV4-1 to TRBJ1-5; no clear D gene. The CDR3 runs 16 residues. Germline assignment: CDR1 MGHRA and CDR2 YSYEKL. Trimming removed 0 bases from V and 1 base from J, with 10 bases in between.

V and J are TRBV29-1 and TRBJ1-1; no clear D gene. In germline, CDR1 is SQVTM, CDR2 ANQGSEA. Trimming removed 7 bases from V and 4 bases from J, with 19 bases in between. CDR3 length equals 14 residues. The CDR3 region is CSAKTGSYPTEAFF. The CDR3 nucleotides read TGCAGCGCTAAAACGGGATCCTATCCCACTGAAGCTTTCTTT.

The chain recombines TRBV5-4 with TRBJ2-5; 8 nucleotides align to TRBD1. CDR1 is SGHNT and CDR2 is YYREEE in the germline V gene (reference sequence). Unmatched junction bases numbered 6, after V lost 2 bases and J lost 6 bases. CDR3 length: 14 amino acids. The DNA for the CDR3 is TGTGCCAGCAGCTTAGACAGGGGTCCCAAGACCCAGTACTTC. Amino acids: CASSLDRGPKTQYF.

CDR3 in amino acids: CASSPGTSNTYGYTF. CDR3 nucleotide sequence: TGTGCCAGCAGCCCCGGGACATCAAATACCTATGGCTACACCTTC. This chain joins TRBV6-4 and TRBJ1-2, with TRBD1 as a possible D gene (6 bases). Germline CDR1 reads MRHNA; CDR2 reads SNTAGT. The CDR3 contains 15 residues. The V end lost 6 bases, the J end lost 4 bases, and 18 bases lay between the germline ends.

V is TRBV28 and J is TRBJ1-1, with D unclear. The V gene lost 2 bases and the J gene lost 7 bases, with 8 bases spanning the gap. Germline values: CDR1 MDHEN, CDR2 SYDVKM. The CDR3 is made up of 12 amino acids. CDR3 loop: CASSLPSREAFF. DNA of the CDR3: TGTGCCAGCAGTTTACCGAGTCGTGAAGCTTTCTTT.